This passage covers 11 T cell receptor beta chains from one sample sequenced in a study of T cell responses to AZD1222 COVID-19 vaccine. Here immunoSEQ multiplex PCR was the method, and the copy in TCRdb shows in-frame clones only, minus some. The repertoire consists of around 200,000 clones, with approximately 93% occurring once and the leading ten covering approximately 3.9%. The source material was peripheral blood, sampled on day 0 of AZD1222 vaccination. The receptors shown here come from an adult in good health.

The V and J genes are TRBV7-8 and TRBJ1-2; D gene unclear. The V gene's germline CDR1 is SGHVS and CDR2 FQNEAQ. Trimming removed 5 bases at V and 4 bases at J, with 17 bases between. The CDR3 loop spans 15 amino acids. The CDR3 here is CASSGSDLWAYGYTF. The CDR3 region has the DNA TGTGCCAGCAGCGGATCCGACCTCTGGGCCTATGGCTACACCTTC.

The gene calls are TRBV11-2 and TRBJ1-1; D is undetermined. V was cut by 0 bases and J by 8 bases, with 1 base left in between. The CDR3 runs 10 residues. Germline CDR1 reads SGHAT; CDR2 reads FQNNGV. CDR3 loop: CASSLDEAFF. DNA of the CDR3: TGTGCCAGCAGCTTAGACGAAGCTTTCTTT. The full variable domain, completed using reference TRBV11-2 and TRBJ1-1, is EAGVAQSPRYKIIEKRQSVAFWCNPISGHATLYWYQQILGQGPKLLIQFQNNGVVDDSQLPKDRFSAERLKGVDSTLKIQPAKLEDSAVYLCASSLDEAFFGQGTRLTVV.

Remarks on this clone: The same CDR3 can be traced to other DNA sequences in this sample. The J gene is TRBJ1-1, the V gene TRBV29-1; D not certain. The germline V and J ends were trimmed by 2 bases and 0 bases, with 7 bases remaining between them. CDR3 size: 13 residues. Germline V gene sequence: CDR1 SQVTM, CDR2 ANQGSEA. CDR3 nucleotide sequence: TGCAGCGTTGAAAGATTAATGAACACTGAAGCTTTCTTT. Translation: CSVERLMNTEAFF.

This clone was detected only once. The chain carries TRBV3-1 (or the pseudogene TRBV3-2) and TRBJ2-1; D might be TRBD2 (5 bases). V lost 1 base to trimming and J lost 7 bases, with 14 bases between them. This CDR3 has 15 amino acids. CDR1 and CDR2 from the germline V gene are LGHDT and YNNKEL (reference sequence). In DNA, the CDR3 is TGTGCCAGCAGCCAAGCCGCGGACTTAAATAATGAGCAGTTCTTC. This gives the protein CASSQAADLNNEQFF.

The chain joins TRBV5-1 to TRBJ1-2; D not certain. CDR1 is SGHRS, CDR2 YFSETQ, per germline. V shed 0 bases and J shed 7 bases, with 13 bases lying between them. The CDR3 is made up of 14 amino acids. The CDR3 nucleotides read TGCGCCAGCAGCTTGGAGGCAGTTCCCAGTGGCTACACCTTC. Translated: CASSLEAVPSGYTF.

The rearrangement uses TRBV11-2 and TRBJ2-4, with D tentatively TRBD2 (6 bases). V was pared by 4 bases and J by 0 bases, with 10 bases between. There are 15 residues in the CDR3. Germline V gene lookup returns CDR1 SGHAT and CDR2 FQNNGV. CDR3 DNA sequence: TGTGCCAGCAGCTCAACGGGACTAGCCAAAAACATTCAGTACTTC. This codes for CASSSTGLAKNIQYF.

This chain connects TRBV11-2 to TRBJ1-1, with D hard to call. CDR1 SGHAT and CDR2 FQNNGV come from the germline V gene. The CDR3 spans 17 residues. V was trimmed by 1 base and J by 0 bases, leaving 15 bases between them. CDR3 sequence reads: CASSLGSLQALNTEAFF. CDR3 nucleotide sequence: TGTGCCAGCAGCTTAGGTTCGCTGCAGGCTCTGAACACTGAAGCTTTCTTT. Full variable domain (remainder filled in from reference TRBV11-2 and TRBJ1-1): EAGVAQSPRYKIIEKRQSVAFWCNPISGHATLYWYQQILGQGPKLLIQFQNNGVVDDSQLPKDRFSAERLKGVDSTLKIQPAKLEDSAVYLCASSLGSLQALNTEAFFGQGTRLTVV.

The J gene is TRBJ1-2, the V gene TRBV3-1 (or the pseudogene TRBV3-2), with D perhaps matching TRBD1 (6 bases). The CDR3 sequence is 13 residues long. The germline CDR1 and CDR2 sequences are LGHDT and YNNKEL (reference sequence). The germline V and J ends were trimmed by 5 bases and 8 bases, with 15 bases remaining between them. CDR3 residues: CASSTSQGNGYTF. CDR3 sequence (DNA): TGTGCCAGCAGCACGTCACAGGGTAACGGCTACACCTTC.

V and J are TRBV7-8 and TRBJ2-1, with TRBD2 matching 7 bases. The CDR3 is made up of 18 amino acids. The junction had 10 bases not matched to a gene; V was cut back by 1 base and J by 1 base. Germline CDR1 reads SGHVS; CDR2 reads FQNEAQ. The CDR3: CASSLVSAGAMSYNEQFF. The CDR3 nucleotides are TGTGCCAGCAGCTTAGTTAGTGCGGGAGCAATGTCCTACAATGAGCAGTTCTTC.

The chain employs TRBV4-2 and TRBJ2-2; possible D gene TRBD1, 5 bases. The CDR3 is made up of 15 amino acids. Germline-derived CDR1 and CDR2 are LGHNA and YNFKEQ. The ends were cut back, 2 bases at V and 2 bases at J, with 9 bases in the middle. CDR3 sequence: CASSQTQGNTGELFF. The CDR3 region has the DNA TGTGCCAGCAGCCAAACCCAGGGAAACACCGGGGAGCTGTTTTTT.

This chain links TRBV5-1 with TRBJ2-1; TRBD2 matches 12 bases. Per germline, CDR1 SGHRS and CDR2 YFSETQ. This CDR3 spans 16 amino acids. Losses at the gene ends were 4 bases for V and 0 bases for J; bases not matched to a gene: 2. CDR3: CASSPTSGSSYNEQFF. Written as DNA, the CDR3 is TGCGCCAGCAGCCCGACTAGCGGGAGCTCCTACAATGAGCAGTTCTTC.